The rows below give T cell receptor beta chains drawn from one sample of a study of sequential checkpoint blockade in melanoma. The table came from immunoSEQ multiplex PCR; TCRdb's copy has only in-frame clones and leaves some out. The top ten clones hold roughly a quarter of a sample with 15,000 to 20,000 clones, approximately 93% of them seen once. Material: CD8+ T cells sorted from blood (inferred from file names), obtained from a patient given nivolumab and ipilimumab in sequence. Receptors originate from a human donor with melanoma. Each CDR3 is given with its conserved first and last residue. A D gene is named only where the DNA matches it firmly. Clone size appears in some rows only: once, few, many, or a class for an expanded clone.

cdr3_aa cdr3_nt v_call d_call clone_size j_call
CASSLIRGRDTEAFF TGTGCCAGCAGCTTAATCAGGGGGCGGGACACTGAAGCTTTCTTT TRBV7-3 TRBD1 - TRBJ1-1
CASSQDGGAYTEAFF TGCGCCAGCAGCCAAGATGGGGGGGCATACACTGAAGCTTTCTTT TRBV4-3 - - TRBJ1-1
CASSPRDSPADYTF TGTGCCAGCAGCCCCCGGGACTCCCCTGCCGACTACACCTTC TRBV7-9 - - TRBJ1-2
CASDHPTGGANQPQHF TGCGCCAGCGACCATCCCACAGGGGGCGCCAATCAGCCCCAGCATTTT TRBV4-3 TRBD1 - TRBJ1-5
CASSKEGVQPQHF TGCGCCAGCAGCAAGGAAGGGGTTCAGCCCCAGCATTTT TRBV5-1 - once TRBJ1-5
CASSQASGSEQYF TGTGCCAGCAGCCAGGCTAGCGGGAGCGAGCAGTACTTC TRBV4-2 TRBD2 - TRBJ2-7
CASRDRQGAFEAFF TGTGCCAGCAGAGACAGACAGGGGGCCTTTGAAGCTTTCTTT TRBV28 TRBD1 - TRBJ1-1
CASSLERGLGTEAFF TGTGCCAGCAGCTTGGAGAGGGGGCTTGGCACTGAAGCTTTCTTT TRBV5-8 TRBD1 - TRBJ1-1
CASSLEGGTEAFF TGCGCCAGCAGCTTGGAAGGCGGCACTGAAGCTTTCTTT TRBV5-1 - - TRBJ1-1
CASSLILGGNSEQYF TGTGCCAGCAGCCTCATCTTAGGCGGGAACAGCGAGCAGTACTTC TRBV6-5 - - TRBJ2-7
CASTLGTGLHF TGTGCCAGTACCCTCGGGACAGGGCTACATTTT TRBV19 TRBD1 - TRBJ1-5
CASSLSPGTSDYEQYF TGTGCCAGCAGTCTTTCGCCCGGGACTAGCGATTACGAGCAGTACTTC TRBV2 TRBD2 - TRBJ2-7
CASSDLGTGNTEAFF TGTGCCAGCAGTGATTTAGGGACAGGGAACACTGAAGCTTTCTTT TRBV25-1 TRBD1 - TRBJ1-1
CASSESGGTEAFF TGCGCCAGCAGTGAGTCGGGGGGCACTGAAGCTTTCTTT TRBV10-2 - - TRBJ1-1
CASSQADRSSYEQYF TGCGCCAGCAGCCAAGCTGACAGAAGCTCCTACGAGCAGTACTTC TRBV4-3 - - TRBJ2-7
CASSSPSPGGGTSYEQYF TGCGCCAGCAGCTCCCCCTCTCCGGGGGGGGGCACCTCATACGAGCAGTACTTC TRBV5-1 TRBD2 - TRBJ2-7
CASSLGTSGRWYEQYF TGTGCCAGCAGCTTAGGGACTAGCGGGAGATGGTACGAGCAGTACTTC TRBV5-6 TRBD2 - TRBJ2-7
CASSAPVGTGFDGYTF TGTGCCAGCAGCGCTCCAGTGGGGACAGGGTTCGATGGCTACACCTTC TRBV9 TRBD1 - TRBJ1-2
CASSLGGGGAQPQHF TGTGCCAGCAGCTTAGGGGGTGGGGGGGCCCAGCCCCAGCATTTT TRBV13 - once TRBJ1-5
CASSLQGLRNTIYF TGTGCCAGCAGCCTTCAGGGATTGAGAAACACCATATATTTT TRBV5-6 - - TRBJ1-3
CASSLTGMGNQPQHF TGTGCCAGCAGTTTAACAGGGATGGGCAATCAGCCCCAGCATTTT TRBV28 - - TRBJ1-5
CASSQVGTGVPYEQYF TGCGCCAGCAGCCAAGTCGGGACAGGGGTACCCTACGAGCAGTACTTC TRBV4-1 TRBD1 - TRBJ2-7
CASSQDGGVTEAFF TGCGCCAGCAGCCAAGACGGAGGGGTCACTGAAGCTTTCTTT TRBV4-3 - - TRBJ1-1
CASSVGLQGSVGEKLFF TGTGCCAGCAGCGTAGGACTACAGGGTTCGGTCGGTGAAAAACTGTTTTTT TRBV9 - - TRBJ1-4
CASSQDRDRGDGYTF TGTGCCAGCAGCCAGGATCGGGACAGGGGGGATGGCTACACCTTC TRBV4-2 TRBD1 - TRBJ1-2
CASSFLGGIRGEQYF TGTGCCAGCAGTTTCCTGGGAGGGATCCGTGGCGAGCAGTACTTC TRBV6-5 TRBD2 - TRBJ2-7
CATSAGWGANEKLFF TGTGCCACCAGTGCCGGGTGGGGGGCTAATGAAAAACTGTTTTTT TRBV15 - - TRBJ1-4
CASSPSGTSGNTIYF TGTGCCAGCAGCCCCAGCGGAACCTCTGGAAACACCATATATTTT TRBV9 - - TRBJ1-3
CASSQDLLGTGGDQPQHF TGTGCCAGCAGCCAAGACCTCTTGGGAACAGGGGGGGATCAGCCCCAGCATTTT TRBV4-2 TRBD1 - TRBJ1-5
CSVAANYGYTF TGCAGCGTTGCAGCGAACTATGGCTACACCTTC TRBV29-1 - - TRBJ1-2
CASSHEPGLAGEGEQYF TGTGCCAGCAGCCATGAACCGGGACTAGCGGGAGAGGGGGAGCAGTACTTC TRBV7-8 TRBD2 - TRBJ2-7
CASSEGLGGDF TGTGCCAGCAGTGAAGGGCTGGGGGGGGACTTC TRBV2 TRBD2 - TRBJ2-7
CASSLEGGQGYGYTF TGTGCCAGCAGCTTAGAAGGGGGACAGGGGTATGGCTACACCTTC TRBV13 TRBD1 - TRBJ1-2
CSVEETRKNTYEQYF TGCAGCGTTGAAGAGACAAGAAAGAATACCTACGAGCAGTACTTC TRBV29-1 - once TRBJ2-7
CASSLTGWSLAGLPNNEQYF TGTGCCAGCAGCTTAACGGGGTGGAGTCTAGCGGGCCTACCTAATAACGAGCAGTACTTC TRBV7-3 TRBD2 - TRBJ2-7
CASRLYDRASTEAFF TGTGCCAGTAGGCTGTACGACAGGGCGTCCACTGAAGCTTTCTTT TRBV19 TRBD1 - TRBJ1-1
CASSLEGGEAFF TGTGCCAGCAGTCTCGAAGGGGGCGAAGCTTTCTTT TRBV27 TRBD1 - TRBJ1-1
CASRPGTGTGGYGYTF TGTGCCAGTAGACCCGGGACAGGAACCGGGGGGTATGGCTACACCTTC TRBV19 TRBD1 - TRBJ1-2
CASSPGGPYSYEQYF TGCGCCAGCAGCCCAGGAGGGCCCTACTCCTACGAGCAGTACTTC TRBV4-3 - - TRBJ2-7
CASSLRTFRDKNQPQHF TGTGCCAGCAGCTTGCGGACCTTCCGGGACAAAAATCAGCCCCAGCATTTT TRBV5-6 - - TRBJ1-5
CASSPYRVYEQFF TGTGCCAGCAGTCCCTACAGGGTTTATGAGCAGTTCTTC TRBV27 - - TRBJ2-1
CASSGVGEGYTF TGTGCCAGCAGTGGGGTAGGGGAAGGCTACACCTTC TRBV28 - - TRBJ1-2
CASSSGGSGANVLTF TGTGCTAGCAGCTCGGGGGGCTCTGGGGCCAACGTCCTGACTTTC TRBV7-7 TRBD2 - TRBJ2-6
CAWGGLYHEQYF TGTGCCTGGGGGGGACTTTACCACGAGCAGTACTTC TRBV30 - - TRBJ2-7
CASSLGIAYGYTF TGTGCCAGCAGCCTAGGAATAGCCTATGGCTACACCTTC TRBV27 - - TRBJ1-2